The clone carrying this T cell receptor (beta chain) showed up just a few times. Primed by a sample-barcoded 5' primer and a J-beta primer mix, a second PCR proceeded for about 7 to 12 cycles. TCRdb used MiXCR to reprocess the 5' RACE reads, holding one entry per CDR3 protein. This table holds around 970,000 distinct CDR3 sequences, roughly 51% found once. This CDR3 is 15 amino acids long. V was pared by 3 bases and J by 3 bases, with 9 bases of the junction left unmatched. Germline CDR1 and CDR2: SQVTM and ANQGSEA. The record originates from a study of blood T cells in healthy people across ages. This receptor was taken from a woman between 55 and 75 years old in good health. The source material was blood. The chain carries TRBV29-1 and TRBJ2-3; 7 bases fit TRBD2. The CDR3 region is CSVDGTSVGTDTQYF. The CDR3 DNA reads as TGCAGCGTTGACGGCACTAGCGTGGGTACAGATACGCAGTATTTT.